This is a list of T cell receptor beta chains from one sample in a study of blood T cell repertoires in COVID-19. TCRdb keeps only in-frame clones here, not all; method: immunoSEQ multiplex PCR. The data show around 250,000 clones, 90% seen once. Sample: PBMCs or T cells enriched from blood (not recorded which). The receptors come from a middle-aged man who had been exposed to COVID-19. Both conserved end residues are part of each CDR3. The D gene is left open where the match is weak. Size tells how often a clone was seen (once, few, many) or the class of an expanded clone, and some rows leave it out.

size	V	D	J	CDR3	DNA
.	TRBV7-9	.	TRBJ2-3	CASSLGREDTQYF	TGTGCCAGCAGCTTAGGCAGGGAAGATACGCAGTATTTT
.	TRBV7-9	TRBD1	TRBJ1-2	CASSYPGQGNYGYTF	TGTGCCAGCAGCTACCCGGGACAGGGAAACTATGGCTACACCTTC
.	TRBV29-1	.	TRBJ1-1	CSAQGGILYQAFF	TGCAGCGCCCAAGGGGGAATTTTGTACCAAGCTTTCTTT
.	TRBV11-2	TRBD2	TRBJ2-1	CASSGSGSYNEQFF	TGTGCCAGCAGCGGTAGCGGGTCCTACAATGAGCAGTTCTTC
.	TRBV5-5	TRBD1	TRBJ1-2	CASSLGAGGSYGYTF	TGTGCCAGCAGCTTGGGGGCAGGGGGCAGCTATGGCTACACCTTC
.	TRBV5-1	TRBD1	TRBJ1-2	CASSFPGQGLYGYTF	TGCGCCAGCAGCTTCCCGGGACAGGGGCTCTATGGCTACACCTTC
few	TRBV7-3	.	TRBJ2-3	CASSFHRVDTQYF	TGTGCCAGCAGCTTTCACAGGGTAGATACGCAGTATTTT
.	TRBV18	.	TRBJ1-1	CASSPASHRGEAFF	TGTGCCAGCTCACCAGCTTCTCATCGAGGTGAAGCTTTCTTT
few	TRBV5-4	.	TRBJ1-2	CASSRLGGGWSYTF	TGTGCCAGCAGCCGGCTAGGGGGTGGTTGGAGCTACACCTTC
.	TRBV19	TRBD1	TRBJ1-1	CASSISRDRSTNTEAFF	TGTGCCAGTAGTATTTCCCGGGACAGGTCGACGAACACTGAAGCTTTCTTT
.	TRBV28	TRBD2	TRBJ2-7	CASTGGLRGHEQYF	TGTGCCAGTACGGGGGGTCTAAGGGGCCACGAGCAGTACTTC
.	TRBV11-3	.	TRBJ1-1	CASSQNRATEAFF	TGTGCCAGCAGCCAAAACAGGGCCACTGAAGCTTTCTTT
.	TRBV7-2	TRBD1	TRBJ2-7	CASSSLSGTGGGWPYEQYF	TGTGCCAGCAGCTCATTATCCGGGACAGGGGGAGGGTGGCCCTACGAGCAGTACTTC
few	TRBV9	.	TRBJ2-2	CASSGEQGTGELFF	TGTGCCAGCAGCGGCGAACAGGGTACCGGGGAGCTGTTTTTT
.	TRBV29-1	.	TRBJ2-5	CSVEEVGVRETQYF	TGCAGCGTTGAAGAAGTCGGGGTACGGGAGACCCAGTACTTC
few	TRBV28	.	TRBJ1-5	CASSLEGIGNQPQHF	TGTGCCAGCAGTTTGGAGGGTATTGGCAATCAGCCCCAGCATTTT
.	TRBV28	.	TRBJ1-1	CASSIGPGGTEAFF	TGTGCCAGCAGTATCGGACCCGGGGGCACTGAAGCTTTCTTT
.	TRBV19	TRBD1	TRBJ1-2	CASSLLPGQSINYGYTF	TGTGCCAGTAGTCTTCTGCCGGGACAGTCCATTAACTATGGCTACACCTTC
.	TRBV18	.	TRBJ1-1	CASSPTRGPEAFF	TGTGCCAGCTCCCCAACGCGGGGTCCTGAAGCTTTCTTT
.	TRBV4-1	.	TRBJ1-5	CASSPAGLSNQPQHF	TGCGCCAGCAGCCCGGCGGGTCTTAGCAATCAGCCCCAGCATTTT
.	TRBV9	.	TRBJ1-6	CASSPSPSSYNSPLHF	TGTGCCAGCAGCCCTTCCCCCAGCTCCTATAATTCACCCCTCCACTTT
.	TRBV27	TRBD1	TRBJ1-4	CASSFQDRGEKLFF	TGTGCCAGCAGTTTCCAGGACAGGGGTGAAAAACTGTTTTTT
.	TRBV5-8	.	TRBJ1-6	CASSFRGKSSYNSPLHF	TGTGCCAGCAGCTTCCGGGGAAAGAGCTCCTATAATTCACCCCTCCACTTT
.	TRBV28	TRBD1	TRBJ1-1	CASSLSPRTGAEAFF	TGTGCCAGCAGTTTATCGCCCAGGACAGGGGCTGAAGCTTTCTTT
few	TRBV29-1	TRBD2	TRBJ2-7	CSVTGGTYEQYF	TGCAGCGTTACCGGGGGGACCTACGAGCAGTACTTC
.	TRBV19	TRBD1	TRBJ1-1	CASSKPGTANTEAFF	TGTGCCAGTAGTAAACCCGGGACAGCGAACACTGAAGCTTTCTTT
.	TRBV2	.	TRBJ2-1	CASRTPRAFWESVEQFF	TGTGCCAGCCGTACCCCCCGGGCTTTCTGGGAGTCGGTTGAGCAGTTCTTC
.	TRBV28	TRBD2	TRBJ2-1	CASSLRLAVYNEQFF	TGTGCCAGCAGTTTAAGACTAGCAGTTTACAATGAGCAGTTCTTC
once	TRBV28	.	TRBJ2-1	CASSPPDVGLINEQFF	TGTGCCAGCAGTCCCCCCGATGTTGGCTTAATCAATGAGCAGTTCTTC
.	TRBV9	.	TRBJ2-3	CASSVDGRGYADTQYF	TGTGCCAGCAGCGTAGACGGGAGAGGTTACGCAGATACGCAGTATTTT
.	TRBV11-2	TRBD2	TRBJ2-2	CASGAGGRTGELFF	TGTGCCAGCGGCGCGGGAGGTCGCACCGGGGAGCTGTTTTTT
.	TRBV21-1	.	TRBJ1-5	CASSARQGCGQPQHF	TGTGCCAGCAGCGCTCGACAGGGATGTGGACAGCCCCAGCATTTT
.	TRBV7-3	.	TRBJ2-1	CASSAGNEQFF	TGTGCCAGCTCCGCGGGCAATGAGCAGTTCTTC
.	TRBV28	.	TRBJ1-4	CASNPGGAGNEKLFF	TGTGCCAGCAACCCTGGGGGGGCGGGGAATGAAAAACTGTTTTTT
.	TRBV11-2	TRBD2	TRBJ2-1	CASSLDSGRYNEQFF	TGTGCCAGCAGCTTAGATAGCGGGAGGTACAATGAGCAGTTCTTC
.	TRBV24-1	TRBD1	TRBJ1-2	CATSDTMGQSHYGYTF	TGTGCCACCAGTGATACCATGGGACAGTCCCACTATGGCTACACCTTC
.	TRBV18	.	TRBJ1-1	CASSPPSLNTEAFF	TGTGCCAGCTCACCACCATCCTTGAACACTGAAGCTTTCTTT
.	TRBV28	TRBD1	TRBJ1-1	CASTDPRTGQTEAFF	TGTGCCAGCACCGATCCAAGGACAGGGCAAACTGAAGCTTTCTTT
.	TRBV28	.	TRBJ1-5	CASKGQAPNQPQHF	TGTGCCAGCAAGGGGCAGGCCCCCAATCAGCCCCAGCATTTT
.	TRBV10-1	.	TRBJ2-2	CASTEGVVSSGELFF	TGCGCCAGCACCGAGGGGGTTGTGAGCTCCGGGGAGCTGTTTTTT
.	TRBV9	TRBD2	TRBJ2-3	CASSRERWGGPRDTQYF	TGTGCCAGCAGCCGTGAGCGGTGGGGAGGGCCGAGAGATACGCAGTATTTT
once	TRBV20-1	.	TRBJ1-1	CSASIPGLTEAFF	TGCAGTGCTAGTATCCCAGGGCTCACTGAAGCTTTCTTT
.	TRBV5-1	TRBD1	TRBJ1-6	CASSRGTGVQQGYNSPLHF	TGCGCCAGCAGCCGTGGGACAGGGGTACAACAGGGGTATAATTCACCCCTCCACTTT
.	TRBV25-1	.	TRBJ2-2	CASSGRTGTGELFF	TGTGCCAGCAGTGGTCGAACAGGCACCGGGGAGCTGTTTTTT
.	TRBV7-3	.	TRBJ2-3	CASSGRVGDTQYF	TGTGCCAGCAGCGGGAGAGTAGGAGATACGCAGTATTTT
.	TRBV10-2	.	TRBJ1-1	CASSEAGANTEAFF	TGCGCCAGCAGTGAGGCAGGGGCGAACACTGAAGCTTTCTTT
.	TRBV19	.	TRBJ2-1	CASSIDSRKGGGSYNEQFF	TGTGCCAGTAGTATAGATTCCCGAAAGGGGGGGGGATCCTACAATGAGCAGTTCTTC
.	TRBV5-1	TRBD1	TRBJ1-4	CASSRTGANEKLFF	TGCGCCAGCAGCCGGACAGGGGCAAATGAAAAACTGTTTTTT
once	TRBV5-1	TRBD2	TRBJ2-1	CASSLGGTSGSIHEQFF	TGCGCCAGCAGCTTGGGGGGGACTAGCGGGAGTATACATGAGCAGTTCTTC